Shown below are 20 T cell receptor beta chains from a single sample sequenced in a study of T cell responses to AZD1222 COVID-19 vaccine. TCRdb's copy holds only in-frame clones and misses some; the assay was immunoSEQ multiplex PCR. This table has more than 140,000 clones, 88% appearing once. The specimen was peripheral blood, collected on day 0 of AZD1222 vaccination. These receptors originate from an adult in good health.

The rearrangement joins TRBV14 to TRBJ2-5, with D possibly being TRBD2 (6 bases). CDR1 and CDR2 (germline): SGHDN, FVKESK. V lost 6 bases to trimming and J lost 2 bases, with 10 bases between them. The CDR3 contains 13 residues. For the CDR3, the DNA is TGTGCCAGCAGGGGACTGTTTCAAGAGACCCAGTACTTC. Protein sequence: CASRGLFQETQYF.

The chain carries TRBV9 and TRBJ1-6; the D is unclear. The germline gives CDR1 SGDLS, CDR2 YYNGEE. V lost 4 bases, J lost 0 bases, and 11 bases lay in between. The CDR3 totals 16 residues. The CDR3 region has the DNA TGTGCCAGCAGCAGGACCCCGAGCTCCTATAATTCACCCCTCCACTTT. It codes for CASSRTPSSYNSPLHF.

V gene TRBV15 combines with J gene TRBJ1-1; D is unresolved. This CDR3 has 14 residues. V lost 0 bases and J 0 bases, leaving 5 bases between the germline ends. Germline V gene lookup returns CDR1 LNHNV and CDR2 YYDKDF (reference sequence). CDR3 sequence (DNA): TGTGCCACCAGCAGAGATCATATGAACACTGAAGCTTTCTTT. Its protein product is CATSRDHMNTEAFF.

The V and J genes are TRBV6-5 and TRBJ1-4; maybe TRBD1 (5 bases). CDR1 MNHEY and CDR2 SVGAGI come from the germline V gene. The V end lost 1 base, the J end lost 1 base, and 10 bases lay between the germline ends. The CDR3 consists of 16 residues. This chain's CDR3 is CASSYYGGGTNEKLFF. The CDR3 DNA follows: TGTGCCAGCAGTTACTATGGGGGAGGAACTAATGAAAAACTGTTTTTT.

This clone is labeled medium-sized. The chain uses TRBV6-6 and TRBJ2-5, with 7 bases fitting TRBD2. The junction had 12 bases not matched to a gene; V was cut back by 6 bases and J by 5 bases. This CDR3 comprises 15 residues. Germline lookup yields CDR1 MNHNY and CDR2 SVGAGI (reference sequence). CDR3 protein: CASSPRAGELETQYF. The CDR3 DNA sequence: TGTGCCAGCAGCCCAAGGGCGGGAGAGTTGGAGACCCAGTACTTC.

V and J are TRBV7-2 and TRBJ1-1, with TRBD1 identical over 8 bases. The germline V gene encodes CDR1 SGHTA and CDR2 FQGNSA. This CDR3 is 14 amino acids long. With V trimmed by 5 bases and J by 0 bases, 2 bases remained unmatched. This CDR3 is CASSPDRVNTEAFF. CDR3 nucleotides: TGTGCCAGCAGCCCGGACAGGGTGAACACTGAAGCTTTCTTT.

The V call is TRBV7-2, the J call TRBJ2-3; the match to TRBD2 covers 10 bases. In germline, CDR1 is SGHTA, CDR2 FQGNSA. This CDR3 is built from 17 residues. V was clipped by 1 base and J by 4 bases; unmatched bases: 8. The CDR3 sequence: CASSLVGRLAGADTQYF. CDR3 nucleotide sequence: TGTGCCAGCAGCTTAGTGGGTAGGCTAGCGGGAGCAGATACGCAGTATTTT.

The rearrangement joins TRBV11-2 to TRBJ2-2, with TRBD1 as a possible D gene (5 bases). This CDR3 comprises 15 residues. Germline V gene lookup returns CDR1 SGHAT and CDR2 FQNNGV. Deletions cut 2 bases from V and 7 bases from J, with 14 bases between. CDR3 protein: CASSLTTQGNGELFF. CDR3 bases: TGTGCCAGCAGCTTAACGACTCAGGGAAACGGGGAGCTGTTTTTT.

This chain links TRBV5-1 with TRBJ1-1; D is unresolved. The CDR3 is made up of 13 amino acids. CDR1 and CDR2 (germline): SGHRS, YFSETQ. V was trimmed by 0 bases and J by 3 bases, leaving 6 bases between them. This chain's CDR3 is CASSLVADTEAFF. DNA of the CDR3: TGCGCCAGCAGCTTGGTAGCGGACACTGAAGCTTTCTTT.

The V gene is TRBV5-1, the J gene TRBJ2-2; D may be TRBD1 or TRBD2 (5 bases each). Trimming took 0 bases from V and 0 from J, leaving 12 bases between them. This CDR3 spans 17 amino acids. Germline V gene lookup returns CDR1 SGHRS and CDR2 YFSETQ. CDR3 region: CASSLVGTYTNTGELFF. Here the CDR3 DNA reads TGCGCCAGCAGCTTGGTCGGGACGTACACGAACACCGGGGAGCTGTTTTTT.

This sequence joins TRBV28 and TRBJ1-1; D gene uncertain. In germline, CDR1 is MDHEN, CDR2 SYDVKM. V lost 6 bases to trimming and J lost 6 bases, with 14 bases between them. The CDR3 totals 13 residues. CDR3 loop: CASSRQFRAEAFF. Written as DNA, the CDR3 is TGTGCCAGCAGCCGTCAGTTTAGGGCTGAAGCTTTCTTT. Based on the CDR3 plus reference TRBV28 and TRBJ1-1, the full variable domain is DVKVTQSSRYLVKRTGEKVFLECVQDMDHENMFWYRQDPGLGLRLIYFSYDVKMKEKGDIPEGYSVSREKKERFSLILESASTNQTSMYLCASSRQFRAEAFFGQGTRLTVV.

This chain uses TRBV11-3 with TRBJ2-1, with D perhaps given as TRBD1 or TRBD2 (6 bases each). Germline assignment: CDR1 SGHNT and CDR2 YENEEA. V was shortened by 2 bases and J by 8 bases, with 10 bases between the two germline ends. This CDR3 spans 13 amino acids. The CDR3 region is CASSLWGADEQFF. The CDR3, as DNA: TGTGCCAGCAGCTTATGGGGGGCCGATGAGCAGTTCTTC.

The J gene is TRBJ2-3, the V gene TRBV3-1 (or the pseudogene TRBV3-2); 12 bases match TRBD2. The V segment lost 0 bases and the J segment 5 bases; nucleotides outside the gene matches: 9. Germline values: CDR1 LGHDT, CDR2 YNNKEL (reference sequence). This CDR3 region has 18 residues. CDR3 sequence: CASSQERASGRAGDTQYF. CDR3 sequence (DNA): TGTGCCAGCAGCCAAGAGCGGGCTAGCGGGAGGGCCGGAGATACGCAGTATTTT.

The chain combines TRBV5-1 with TRBJ1-1; possible D gene TRBD1, 6 bases. Germline lookup yields CDR1 SGHRS and CDR2 YFSETQ. The V and J ends lost 7 bases and 1 base respectively, with 14 bases between them. This CDR3 region has 14 residues. Written as DNA, the CDR3 is TGCGCCAGCCGGTTAGGGGGACCGAACACTGAAGCTTTCTTT. It encodes CASRLGGPNTEAFF.

The count of this clone is one. The V and J genes are TRBV19 and TRBJ2-1; tentatively, D is TRBD1 or TRBD2 (5 bases each). The germline V and J ends were trimmed by 5 bases and 1 base, with 18 bases remaining between them. The CDR3 sequence is 17 residues long. Germline lookup yields CDR1 LNHDA and CDR2 SQIVND (reference sequence). CDR3 amino acids: CASSSATLRGSYNEQFF. CDR3 nucleotides: TGTGCCAGTAGTTCTGCAACTTTGAGGGGTTCCTACAATGAGCAGTTCTTC. The entire variable domain, with the rest obtained from reference TRBV19 and TRBJ2-1, is as follows: DGGITQSPKYLFRKEGQNVTLSCEQNLNHDAMYWYRQDPGQGLRLIYYSQIVNDFQKGDIAEGYSVSREKKESFPLTVTSAQKNPTAFYLCASSSATLRGSYNEQFFGPGTRLTVL.

J is TRBJ2-5 and V is TRBV5-1; 8 bases align to TRBD2. The CDR3 totals 15 residues. Germline V gene data show CDR1 as SGHRS and CDR2 as YFSETQ. The trim removed 3 bases at V and 4 bases at J, leaving 8 bases unmatched. This CDR3 reads CASSYSGRTGETQYF. The DNA for the CDR3 is TGCGCCAGCAGCTACAGCGGGAGAACGGGAGAGACCCAGTACTTC.

The chain uses TRBV7-6 and TRBJ1-4; D is perhaps TRBD1 (5 bases). This CDR3 has 16 residues. V lost 5 bases and J lost 3, with 16 bases in between. In germline, CDR1 is SGHVS, CDR2 FNYEAQ. The CDR3 region is CASSHDSLYSNEKLFF. The CDR3 region has the DNA TGTGCCAGCAGCCACGACAGCCTTTATTCTAATGAAAAACTGTTTTTT.

The V gene is TRBV11-3, the J gene TRBJ1-2, with a possible D match to TRBD1 (5 bases). This CDR3 comprises 15 residues. Between the trimmed V and J ends, which lost 0 bases and 3 bases, there was a span of 11 bases. CDR1 SGHNT and CDR2 YENEEA come from the germline V gene. Here the CDR3 DNA reads TGTGCCAGCAGCTTAGAGGCAGGGTCGTACTATGGCTACACCTTC. This gives the protein CASSLEAGSYYGYTF.

This clone appeared a few times. This chain uses TRBV6-2 or TRBV6-3 with TRBJ2-7; 7 positions match TRBD2. Germline lookup yields CDR1 MNHEY and CDR2 SVGEGT. Trimming took 2 bases from V and 3 from J; bases not matched to a gene: 4. The CDR3 extends over 14 amino acids. The CDR3 nucleotides read TGTGCCAGCAGTTACGGGGGGGACTACTACGAGCAGTACTTC. It specifies CASSYGGDYYEQYF.

This clone has a single count. This rearrangement joins TRBV5-1 to TRBJ1-2, with TRBD1 as a possible D gene (5 bases). There are 13 residues in the CDR3. Trimming took 4 bases from V and 6 from J, leaving 13 bases between them. Looked up from germline, CDR1 is SGHRS and CDR2 is YFSETQ. This CDR3 reads CASSPGHPDGYTF. The CDR3 DNA reads as TGCGCCAGCAGCCCCGGACACCCAGATGGCTACACCTTC.